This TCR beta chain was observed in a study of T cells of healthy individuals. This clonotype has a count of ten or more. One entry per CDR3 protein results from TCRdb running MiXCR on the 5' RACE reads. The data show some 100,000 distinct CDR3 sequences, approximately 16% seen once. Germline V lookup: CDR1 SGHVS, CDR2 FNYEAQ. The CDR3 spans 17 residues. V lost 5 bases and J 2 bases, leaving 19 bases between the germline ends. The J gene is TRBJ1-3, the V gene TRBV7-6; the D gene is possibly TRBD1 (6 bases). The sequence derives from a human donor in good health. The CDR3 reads CASSAVPGDRAGNTIYF. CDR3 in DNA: TGTGCCAGCAGCGCCGTTCCAGGGGACCGGGCTGGAAACACCATATATTTT.